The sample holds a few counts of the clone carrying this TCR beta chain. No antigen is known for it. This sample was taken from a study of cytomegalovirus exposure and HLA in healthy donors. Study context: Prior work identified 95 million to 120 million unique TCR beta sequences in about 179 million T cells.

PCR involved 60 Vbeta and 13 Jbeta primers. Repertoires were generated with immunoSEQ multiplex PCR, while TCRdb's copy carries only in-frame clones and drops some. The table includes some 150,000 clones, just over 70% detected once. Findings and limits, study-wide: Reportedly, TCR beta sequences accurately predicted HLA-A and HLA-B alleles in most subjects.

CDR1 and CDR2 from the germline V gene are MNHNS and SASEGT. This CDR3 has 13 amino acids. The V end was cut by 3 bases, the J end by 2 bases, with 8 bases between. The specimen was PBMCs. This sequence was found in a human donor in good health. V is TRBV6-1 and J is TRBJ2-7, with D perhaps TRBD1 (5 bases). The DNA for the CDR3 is TGTGCCAGCAGTGATCTGGACACCTACGAGCAGTACTTC. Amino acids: CASSDLDTYEQYF.